Below, 28 T cell receptor beta chains from the same sample are listed, as sequenced in a study of blood T cells in healthy people across ages. Then a second PCR, running about 7 to 11 cycles, was carried out with a sample-barcoded 5' primer and a J-beta primer mix. TCRdb reprocessed the 5' RACE reads with MiXCR, giving one entry per CDR3 protein. The sample holds 920,000 or so distinct CDR3 sequences, 35% to 50% seen once. Sequencing was carried out using blood. These receptors were obtained from a woman aged 55-69 years in good health.

V and J are TRBV20-1 and TRBJ1-1; unclear D gene. Germline V gives CDR1 DFQATT, CDR2 SNEGSKA (reference sequence). There are 15 residues in the CDR3. The V gene lost 0 bases and the J gene lost 3 bases, with 14 bases spanning the gap. The chain's CDR3 is CSARDGYALDTEAFF. The CDR3 bases are TGCAGTGCTAGAGATGGTTACGCTTTGGACACTGAAGCTTTCTTT.

This clonotype was found a few times. This chain connects TRBV27 to TRBJ2-5; D might be TRBD2 (6 bases). The length of the CDR3 is 14 residues. Trimming took off 2 bases at V and 3 bases at J, with 10 bases between the two ends. Germline CDR1 MNHEY, CDR2 SMNVEV (reference sequence). The CDR3 coding sequence is TGTGCCAGCAGTTTAAGTAGCGGTGAAGAGACCCAGTACTTC. Translating gives CASSLSSGEETQYF.

This clonotype was seen repeatedly, ten times or more. V and J are TRBV12-3 or TRBV12-4 and TRBJ1-2; possibly TRBD1 for D (5 bases). Trimming removed 10 bases at V and 5 bases at J, with 14 bases between. CDR3 length equals 12 residues. CDR3 DNA: TGTGCCACGGTACCCGCAGGGTATGGCTACACCTTC. Translating it yields CATVPAGYGYTF.

This clonotype was recorded a few times. The rearrangement joins TRBV29-1 to TRBJ1-2; D is unresolved. CDR3 size: 18 residues. Trimming took off 0 bases at V and 2 bases at J, with 22 bases between the two ends. Germline CDR1 reads SQVTM; CDR2 reads ANQGSEA. CDR3 bases: TGCAGCGTTGAAGAGCTCCGGGAAAGCCTAAAATGGAACTATGGCTACACCTTC. It translates to CSVEELRESLKWNYGYTF.

The J gene is TRBJ2-5, the V gene TRBV2; D is possibly TRBD1 or TRBD2 (6 bases each). V dropped 5 bases and J dropped 2 bases, with 24 bases sitting between them. The CDR3 is 18 amino acids. Germline loops: CDR1 SNHLY, CDR2 FYNNEI. DNA for the CDR3: TGTGCCAGCAGTCCCTTGGGGGGCAGGGGCGGATCACAAGAGACCCAGTACTTC. The encoded protein is CASSPLGGRGGSQETQYF.

This rearrangement joins TRBV20-1 to TRBJ1-6, with D maybe TRBD1 (6 bases). CDR1 is DFQATT, CDR2 SNEGSKA, per germline (reference sequence). The V gene lost 3 bases and the J gene lost 5 bases, with 14 bases spanning the gap. There are 15 residues in the CDR3. CDR3 region: CSASKGVGDNSPLHF. For the CDR3, the DNA is TGCAGTGCTAGCAAGGGGGTCGGTGATAATTCACCCCTCCACTTT.

As for this clonotype: A much larger clonotype is one base distant, so this may be a read error. This chain connects TRBV15 to TRBJ2-3; D not certain. Looked up from germline, CDR1 is LNHNV and CDR2 is YYDKDF (reference sequence). This CDR3 is built from 13 residues. The germline V and J ends were trimmed by 3 bases and 4 bases, with 8 bases remaining between them. In DNA form, the CDR3 reads TGTGCCACCAGCAGTACACGCGCAGATACGCAGTATTTT. Translation gives CATSSTRADTQYF.

CDR3 residues: CASSFLQSRGYTF. The DNA of the CDR3 is TGTGCCAGCAGTTTCCTACAGTCGCGTGGCTACACCTTC. The genes are TRBV12-3 or TRBV12-4 and TRBJ1-2; D call uncertain. V dropped 3 bases and J dropped 7 bases, with 12 bases sitting between them. The CDR3 is 13 amino acids.

This clonotype was detected a few times. The chain couples TRBV12-3 or TRBV12-4 to TRBJ2-5; either TRBD1 or TRBD2 may supply D (5 bases each). CDR3 length: 13 amino acids. The V end lost 1 base, the J end lost 5 bases, and 8 bases lay between the germline ends. CDR3 bases: TGTGCCAGCAGTTTAGTTTGGGGGGAGACCCAGTACTTC. The encoded protein is CASSLVWGETQYF.

The V call is TRBV11-2, the J call TRBJ2-7; 10 nucleotides agree with TRBD2. CDR3 length: 15 residues. Per the germline V gene, CDR1 is SGHAT and CDR2 is FQNNGV. V shed 2 bases and J 7 bases; nucleotides not matched to a gene: 8. CDR3 DNA sequence: TGTGCCAGCAGCTTAAAGCGGGAGGGATACAATGAGCAGTACTTC. Translated: CASSLKREGYNEQYF.

This clonotype was seen more than once but under ten times. The CDR3 DNA reads as TGTGCCAGCAGTTTAAAACAGGGTGGGGAGACCCAGTACTTC. It yields the protein CASSLKQGGETQYF. V gene TRBV27 combines with J gene TRBJ2-5; D is possibly TRBD1 (6 bases). Deletions cut 2 bases from V and 5 bases from J, with 12 bases between. CDR3 length: 14 amino acids. The V gene's germline CDR1 is MNHEY and CDR2 SMNVEV (reference sequence).

This sequence joins TRBV7-9 and TRBJ2-3; D unclear. The CDR3 has 15 amino acids. V lost 5 bases to trimming and J lost 2 bases, with 14 bases between them. Germline V gives CDR1 SEHNR, CDR2 FQNEAQ (reference sequence). The CDR3 reads CASSPFGSDTDTQYF. The CDR3 bases are TGTGCCAGCAGCCCCTTTGGCAGCGACACAGATACGCAGTATTTT.

The J gene is TRBJ2-3, the V gene TRBV16; maybe TRBD1 (6 bases). From germline, CDR1 is KGHSY and CDR2 FQNENV. Trimming removed 0 bases from V and 2 bases from J, with 15 bases in between. The CDR3 contains 17 residues. The CDR3 bases are TGTGCCAGCAGCCAATCCAACAGGGTGACCTCCACAGATACGCAGTATTTT. This translates into CASSQSNRVTSTDTQYF. The whole variable domain, remainder taken from reference TRBV16 and TRBJ2-3, is GEEVAQTPKHLVRGEGQKAKLYCAPIKGHSYVFWYQQVLKNEFKFLISFQNENVFDETGMPKERFSAKCLPNSPCSLEIQATKLEDSAVYFCASSQSNRVTSTDTQYFGPGTRLTVL.

The chain has TRBV29-1 and TRBJ2-3, with D perhaps matching TRBD2 (6 bases). Trimming removed 5 bases at V and 2 bases at J, with 20 bases between. The CDR3 spans 16 residues. CDR1 is SQVTM, CDR2 ANQGSEA, per germline. In DNA, the CDR3 is TGCAGCGTTATCTCACGTGGTGCGGGGTCCACAGATACGCAGTATTTT. It codes for CSVISRGAGSTDTQYF.

This clonotype has just a few counts. The chain employs TRBV7-2 and TRBJ2-3; D is unresolved. Looked up from germline, CDR1 is SGHTA and CDR2 is FQGNSA. V lost 4 bases, J lost 3 bases, and 8 bases lay in between. The CDR3 is made up of 13 amino acids. CDR3 in DNA: TGTGCCAGCAGCTCGGTGGTAACAGATACGCAGTATTTT. It specifies CASSSVVTDTQYF.

V and J are TRBV13 and TRBJ2-7; TRBD2 matches 11 bases. The CDR3 is 21 residues long. V was pared by 1 base and J by 1 base, with 18 bases of the junction left unmatched. CDR1 PRHDT and CDR2 FYEKMQ come from the germline V gene (reference sequence). The DNA of the CDR3 is TGTGCCAGCAGCTTAGCACGAGCCTTACTAGCGGGAGCACCGGGGTCCTACGAGCAGTACTTC. Residues: CASSLARALLAGAPGSYEQYF. The full variable domain, in which reference TRBV13 and TRBJ2-7 provide the parts outside the CDR3, is AAGVIQSPRHLIKEKRETATLKCYPIPRHDTVYWYQQGPGQDPQFLISFYEKMQSDKGSIPDRFSAQQFSDYHSELNMSSLELGDSALYFCASSLARALLAGAPGSYEQYFGPGTRLTVT.

The chain recombines TRBV12-5 with TRBJ2-7; no clear D gene. The germline V gene encodes CDR1 LGHNT and CDR2 FRNRAP. V dropped 7 bases and J dropped 3 bases, with 16 bases sitting between them. CDR3 length equals 14 residues. The chain's CDR3 is CASAGRPRNYEQYF. In nucleotides, the CDR3 is TGTGCTAGTGCCGGACGCCCCAGAAACTACGAGCAGTACTTC.

The genes are TRBV28 and TRBJ1-6; 9 nucleotides agree with TRBD1. Germline V gene data show CDR1 as MDHEN and CDR2 as SYDVKM. The CDR3 covers 14 residues. The V and J ends lost 8 bases and 10 bases, in that order; junction bases with no gene match: 9. CDR3 region: CASLGTGIRSPLHF. The DNA of the CDR3 is TGTGCCAGCTTAGGGACAGGGATTCGCTCACCCCTCCACTTT.

The chain couples TRBV28 to TRBJ1-5, with D possibly being TRBD1 (6 bases). This CDR3 contains 16 residues. The ends were cut back, 6 bases at V and 4 bases at J, with 19 bases in the middle. Germline V lookup: CDR1 MDHEN, CDR2 SYDVKM. CDR3 sequence (DNA): TGTGCCAGCAGCCCTACTCAAGGACAGCTAAATCAGCCCCAGCATTTT. Translating gives CASSPTQGQLNQPQHF.

This clonotype was detected only a few times. The chain employs TRBV20-1 and TRBJ2-1; 10 bases are a match to TRBD1. The CDR3 consists of 14 residues. CDR1 is DFQATT, CDR2 SNEGSKA, per germline (reference sequence). The V gene end was trimmed by 6 bases and the J gene end by 8 bases; junction bases not matched to a gene: 10. The CDR3 DNA is TGCAGTGCCCAGGGGGGACAGGGGTTCCATGAGCAGTTCTTC. Encoded protein: CSAQGGQGFHEQFF.

The chain carries TRBV4-2 and TRBJ1-6; 7 positions agree with TRBD1. The CDR3 has 15 amino acids. V was pared by 1 base and J by 7 bases, with 4 bases of the junction left unmatched. Germline V gene sequence: CDR1 LGHNA, CDR2 YNFKEQ. The CDR3 coding sequence is TGTGCCAGCAGCCAAGGGGCCAGGGGGAATTCACCCCTCCACTTT. Translated: CASSQGARGNSPLHF.

The chain is built from TRBV7-9 and TRBJ1-6; TRBD1 matches at 9 bases. The CDR3 sequence is 14 residues long. V lost 10 bases and J lost 9; bases outside the gene matches: 10. The germline gives CDR1 SEHNR, CDR2 FQNEAQ (reference sequence). The CDR3 protein is CATAGQGEVSPLHF. The CDR3 DNA is TGTGCCACCGCGGGACAGGGAGAGGTTTCACCCCTCCACTTT.

The chain couples TRBV3-1 to TRBJ2-5; D possibly corresponds to TRBD2 (5 bases). Germline lookup yields CDR1 LGHDT and CDR2 YNNKEL (reference sequence). V gave up 3 bases and J gave up 5 bases, with 10 bases separating them. This CDR3 region has 13 residues. CDR3 DNA sequence: TGTGCCAGCAGCCAGATCGGCGGGGAGACCCAGTACTTC. Translated, it gives CASSQIGGETQYF.

The chain joins TRBV20-1 to TRBJ2-3; 9 positions agree with TRBD2. The CDR3 has 12 amino acids. Unmatched junction bases numbered 5, after V lost 7 bases and J lost 6 bases. Germline CDR1 reads DFQATT; CDR2 reads SNEGSKA (reference sequence). CDR3 coding DNA: TGCAGTGAGGGACTAGCAAACGATACGCAGTATTTT. As protein: CSEGLANDTQYF.

The chain recombines TRBV12-3 or TRBV12-4 with TRBJ2-7; 10 positions match TRBD1. The CDR3 covers 13 residues. The junction had 3 bases not matched to a gene; V was cut back by 10 bases and J by 0 bases. CDR3 bases: TGTGCCACCCGGACAGGGGGCTCCTACGAGCAGTACTTC. It yields the protein CATRTGGSYEQYF.

V and J are TRBV6-4 and TRBJ2-3; D uncertain. The CDR3 loop spans 13 amino acids. Trimming removed 0 bases from V and 2 bases from J, with 3 bases in between. Germline V gene lookup returns CDR1 MRHNA and CDR2 SNTAGT. CDR3 DNA: TGTGCCAGCAGTGACTCCATCACAGATACGCAGTATTTT. Translation: CASSDSITDTQYF.

In this sample, this clonotype turned up many times. The rearrangement joins TRBV25-1 to TRBJ2-1; D remains unclear. Per the germline V gene, CDR1 is MGHDK and CDR2 is SYGVNS. This CDR3 has 10 residues. V was cut by 3 bases and J by 6 bases, with 0 bases left in between. CDR3 region: CASSDNEQFF. The DNA for the CDR3 is TGTGCCAGCAGTGACAATGAGCAGTTCTTC.

This clonotype showed up just a few times. The J gene is TRBJ1-4, the V gene TRBV20-1, with D possibly matching TRBD1 (6 bases). This CDR3 spans 18 amino acids. V was trimmed by 0 bases and J by 0 bases, leaving 17 bases between them. Germline CDR1 reads DFQATT; CDR2 reads SNEGSKA (reference sequence). CDR3 region: CSARDQAGASATNEKLFF. DNA of the CDR3: TGCAGTGCTAGAGATCAGGCGGGGGCGAGTGCAACTAATGAAAAACTGTTTTTT.